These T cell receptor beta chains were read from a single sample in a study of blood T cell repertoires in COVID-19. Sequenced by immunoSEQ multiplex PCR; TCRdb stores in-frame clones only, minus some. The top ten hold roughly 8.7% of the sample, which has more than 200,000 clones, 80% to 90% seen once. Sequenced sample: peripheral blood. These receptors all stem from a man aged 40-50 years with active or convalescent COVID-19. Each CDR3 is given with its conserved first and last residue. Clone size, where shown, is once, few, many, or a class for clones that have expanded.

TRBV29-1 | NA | CSVGDMTRDRNTEAFF
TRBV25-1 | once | CASSDWDRETEAFF
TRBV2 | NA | CASKEGGGNQPQHF
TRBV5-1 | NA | CASSLTDGNYGYTF
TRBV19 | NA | CASSGPDRGLYNSPLHF
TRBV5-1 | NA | CASSSQGISPYEQYF
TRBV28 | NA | CASSFLGQGGANVLTF
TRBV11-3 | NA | CASSLGENSPLHF
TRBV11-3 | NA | CASSQLWASGEGSDEQFF
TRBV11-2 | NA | CASSLDQGGEQYF
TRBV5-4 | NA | CASSLGPVAGGDYNEQFF
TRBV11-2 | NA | CASSLINAGLGFDGYTF
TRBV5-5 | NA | CASRATGGSSGANVLTF
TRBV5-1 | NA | CASSTTGQIQYF
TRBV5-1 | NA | CASSSGGSNNYGYTF
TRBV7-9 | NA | CASSKRPGKEFF
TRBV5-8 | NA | CASSLVPVNYGYTF
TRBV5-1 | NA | CASSLATGLNQPQHF
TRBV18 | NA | CASSPPSQGGNTEAFF
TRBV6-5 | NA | CATSARRTTGYGYTF
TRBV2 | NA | CASSGTGEKLFF
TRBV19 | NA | CASRERGQETQYF
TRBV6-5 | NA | CASSYGQGTRNTEAFF
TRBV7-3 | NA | CASSLTRQETQYF
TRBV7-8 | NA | CASSLLGLIAGRTDTQYF
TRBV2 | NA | CASRRQGDGELFF
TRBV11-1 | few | CASSWDSTQYF
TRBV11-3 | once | CASSLDGTGSGEQYF
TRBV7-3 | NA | CASSSQGANGYTF
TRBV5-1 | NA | CASSPQGATNEKLFF
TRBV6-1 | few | CASSEYRDISPLHF
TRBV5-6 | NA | CASSLRQGDGYTF
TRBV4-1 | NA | CASRQGLASKNEQFF
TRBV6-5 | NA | CASSRDRANTEAFF
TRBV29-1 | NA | CSVEYRGTDTQYF
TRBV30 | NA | CAWSADRATEAFF
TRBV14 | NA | CASSQGRQGYYTF
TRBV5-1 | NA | CASSLTSGSAPNTGELFF
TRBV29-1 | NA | CSAGSSGANYGYTF
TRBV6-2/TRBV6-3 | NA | CASSLLAGGQDTQYF
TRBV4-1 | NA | CASSQVLPGTYEQYF
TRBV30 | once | CACSQGVYTEAFF
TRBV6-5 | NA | CASSPTVTGLHTIYF
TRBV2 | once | CASSAGGWGVGAYNEQFF
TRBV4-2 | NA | CASSLSTLTSGAKNIQYF